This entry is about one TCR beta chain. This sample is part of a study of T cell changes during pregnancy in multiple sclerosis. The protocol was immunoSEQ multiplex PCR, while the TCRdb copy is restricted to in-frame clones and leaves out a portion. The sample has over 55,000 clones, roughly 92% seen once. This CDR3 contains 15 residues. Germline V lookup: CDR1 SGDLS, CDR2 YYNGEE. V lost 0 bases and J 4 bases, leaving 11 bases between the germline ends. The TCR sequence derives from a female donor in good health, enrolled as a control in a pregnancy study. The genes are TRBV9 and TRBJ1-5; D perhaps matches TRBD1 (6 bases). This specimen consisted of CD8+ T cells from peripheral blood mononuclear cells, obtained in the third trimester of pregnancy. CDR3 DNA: TGTGCCAGCAGCGTAGGTGGGGGCTTAAATCAGCCCCAGCATTTT. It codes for CASSVGGGLNQPQHF. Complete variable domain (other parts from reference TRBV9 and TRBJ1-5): DSGVTQTPKHLITATGQRVTLRCSPRSGDLSVYWYQQSLDQGLQFLIQYYNGEERAKGNILERFSAQQFPDLHSELNLSSLELGDSALYFCASSVGGGLNQPQHFGDGTRLSIL.